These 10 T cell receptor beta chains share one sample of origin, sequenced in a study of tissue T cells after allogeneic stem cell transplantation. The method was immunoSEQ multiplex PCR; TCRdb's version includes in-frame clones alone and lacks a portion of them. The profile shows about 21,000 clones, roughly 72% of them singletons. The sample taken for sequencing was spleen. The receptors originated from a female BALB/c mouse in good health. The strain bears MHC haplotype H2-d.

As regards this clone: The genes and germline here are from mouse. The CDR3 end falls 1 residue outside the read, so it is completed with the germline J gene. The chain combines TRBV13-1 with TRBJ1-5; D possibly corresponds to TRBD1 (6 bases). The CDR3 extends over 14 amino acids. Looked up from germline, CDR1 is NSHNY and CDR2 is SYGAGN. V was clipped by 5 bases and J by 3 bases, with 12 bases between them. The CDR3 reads CASSWDIGNQAPLF. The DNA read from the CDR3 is TGTGCCAGCAGCTGGGACATCGGCAACCAGGCTCCGCTT. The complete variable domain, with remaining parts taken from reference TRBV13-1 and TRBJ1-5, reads EAAVTQSPRNKVTVTGGNVTLSCRQTNSHNYMYWYRQDTGHGLRLIHYSYGAGNLRIGDVPDGYKATRTTQEDFFLLLELASPSQTSLYFCASSWDIGNQAPLFGEGTRLSVL.

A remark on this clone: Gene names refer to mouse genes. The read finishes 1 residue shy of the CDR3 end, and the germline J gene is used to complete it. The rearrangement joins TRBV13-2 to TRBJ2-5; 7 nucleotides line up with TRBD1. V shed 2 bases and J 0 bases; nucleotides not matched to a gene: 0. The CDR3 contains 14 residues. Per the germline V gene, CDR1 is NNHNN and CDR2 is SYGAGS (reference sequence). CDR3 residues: CASGETGNQDTQYF. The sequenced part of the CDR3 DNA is TGTGCCAGCGGTGAGACAGGGAACCAAGACACCCAGTAC.

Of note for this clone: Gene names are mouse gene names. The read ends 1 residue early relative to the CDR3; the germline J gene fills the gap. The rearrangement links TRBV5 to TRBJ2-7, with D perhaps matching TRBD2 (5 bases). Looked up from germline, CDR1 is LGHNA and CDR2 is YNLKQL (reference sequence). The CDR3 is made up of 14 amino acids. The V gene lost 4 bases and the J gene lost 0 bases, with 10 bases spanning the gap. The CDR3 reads CASSPRLFSYEQYF. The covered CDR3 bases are TGTGCCAGCAGCCCCCGACTGTTCTCCTATGAACAGTAC.

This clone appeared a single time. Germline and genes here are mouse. The CDR3: CASSLGSSAETLYF. The DNA read from the CDR3 is TGTGCCAGCTCTCTGGGGTCTAGTGCAGAAACGCTGTAT. The chain carries TRBV12-1 and TRBJ2-3; D unclear. The sequenced fragment ends 1 residue before the CDR3 boundary, so the rest is inferred from the germline J gene. CDR1 SGHSN and CDR2 HYEKVE come from the germline V gene. The V end lost 1 base, the J end lost 0 bases, and 7 bases lay between the germline ends. The CDR3 is 14 residues long.

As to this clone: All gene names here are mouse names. The DNA read from the CDR3 is TGTGCCAGCAGTGAATCAGGGGGAGAAGTCTTC. Translated: CASSESGGEVF. The entire CDR3 is CASSESGGEVFF. V usage is TRBV13-1 and J usage is TRBJ1-1; TRBD1 aligns across 7 bases. The read ends 1 residue before the CDR3 terminus; that terminus is restored from the germline J gene. The J segment lost 7 bases and the V segment lost 2 bases, leaving 2 bases of the junction unmatched. This CDR3 is 12 amino acids long. Germline V gene sequence: CDR1 NSHNY, CDR2 SYGAGN.

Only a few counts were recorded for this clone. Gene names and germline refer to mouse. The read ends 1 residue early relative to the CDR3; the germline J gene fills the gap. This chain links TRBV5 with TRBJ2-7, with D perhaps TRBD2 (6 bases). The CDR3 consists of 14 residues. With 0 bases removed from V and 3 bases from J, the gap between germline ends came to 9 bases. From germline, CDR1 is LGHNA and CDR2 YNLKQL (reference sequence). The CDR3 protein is CASSQEGGLYEQYF. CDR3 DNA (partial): TGTGCCAGCAGCCAAGAGGGGGGACTCTATGAACAGTAC.

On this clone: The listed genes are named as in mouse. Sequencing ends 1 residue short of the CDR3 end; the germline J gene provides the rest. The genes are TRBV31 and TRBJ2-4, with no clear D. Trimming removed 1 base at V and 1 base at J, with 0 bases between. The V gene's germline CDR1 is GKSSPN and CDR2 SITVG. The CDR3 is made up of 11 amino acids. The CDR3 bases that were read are TGTGCCTGGAGTCGTCAAAACACCTTGTAC. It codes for CAWSRQNTLY. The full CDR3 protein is CAWSRQNTLYF.

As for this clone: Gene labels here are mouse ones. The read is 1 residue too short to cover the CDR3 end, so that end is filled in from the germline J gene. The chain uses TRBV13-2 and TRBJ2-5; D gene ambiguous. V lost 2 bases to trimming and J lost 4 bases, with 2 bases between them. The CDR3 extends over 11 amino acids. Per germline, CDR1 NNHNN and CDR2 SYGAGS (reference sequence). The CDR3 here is CASGEKDTQYF. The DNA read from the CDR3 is TGTGCCAGCGGTGAGAAAGACACCCAGTAC.

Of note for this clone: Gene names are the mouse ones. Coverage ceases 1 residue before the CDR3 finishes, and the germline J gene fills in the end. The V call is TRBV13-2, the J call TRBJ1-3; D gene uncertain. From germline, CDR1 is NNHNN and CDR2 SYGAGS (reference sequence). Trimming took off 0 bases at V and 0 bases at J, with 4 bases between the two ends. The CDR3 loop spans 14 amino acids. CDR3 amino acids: CASGDDDSGNTLYF. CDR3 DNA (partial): TGTGCCAGCGGTGATGATGATTCTGGAAATACGCTCTAT.

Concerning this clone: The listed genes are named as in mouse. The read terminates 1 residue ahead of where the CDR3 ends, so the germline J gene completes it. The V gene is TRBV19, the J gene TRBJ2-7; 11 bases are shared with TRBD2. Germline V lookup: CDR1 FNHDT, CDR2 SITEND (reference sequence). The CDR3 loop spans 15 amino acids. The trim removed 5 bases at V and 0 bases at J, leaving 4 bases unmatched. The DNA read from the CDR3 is TGTGCCAGCAGATCACTGGGGGGGCGCTCCTATGAACAGTAC. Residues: CASRSLGGRSYEQY. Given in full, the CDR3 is CASRSLGGRSYEQYF.